This T cell receptor beta chain was observed in a study of CD8 T cells in ankylosing spondylitis (TCRdb year 2017). For the wider study: The study set out to find disease-linked TCR variants by profiling T cell receptor beta repertoires in ankylosing spondylitis patients and healthy donors. The full study cohort comprised approximately 23 ankylosing spondylitis patients and over a hundred healthy donors. Peripheral blood samples were taken, and synovial fluid was additionally collected from ankylosing spondylitis patients. What the work shows at the level of the full study, not this receptor alone: In peripheral blood, the disease-linked clones were found at relatively low frequencies and had a CD8+ phenotype. Some of the motif variants had been reported before in the synovial fluid and blood of reactive arthritis patients, a finding that suggests common disease-initiation mechanisms. A TCR beta motif made up of several highly homologous amino acid variants appeared to be characteristic of blood from ankylosing spondylitis patients. The disease-linked clones were reported to be significantly enriched in matched synovial fluid samples from ankylosing spondylitis patients.

The germline V gene (reference sequence) supplies CDR1 WNHNN and CDR2 SYGVQD. V gives up 3 bases and J gives up 5 bases, and the segment between their germline ends measures 5 bases. CDR3 length: 11 amino acids, cysteine to phenylalanine. Only CDR3 DNA is held: 33 bases, read in frame from base 1. Sequencer: Illumina HiSeq 2500. Quantitative 5'-RACE with molecular barcodes was the method used to prepare the TCR beta libraries. Turning to the authors' computational methods: A new computational method, built on a probabilistic model of VDJ rearrangement, was used to identify disease-linked TCR variants. TCRdb cleaned the public reads at Q25 with fastp, built clones with MiXCR and kept in-frame beta chains. Each CDR3 protein appears once, grouped with its most common genes and DNA. The V and J calls and clone size come from TCRdb's table, not from the authors' own analysis. For this sample the table gives about 200,000 distinct CDR3 sequences, of which over 10% were detected only once. The ten largest clones take up 16% of the sample.

This clonotype was observed many times. This receptor's antigen is unknown. The sample holds no much larger clone one base away, and base qualities are not on file. The receptor comes from a male donor with ankylosing spondylitis or in good health (not recorded which). Recombination linked TRBV10-1 to TRBJ2-7; a confident D gene designation cannot be given. The sequencing sample was made of blood, either unsorted or a sorted T cell fraction (not recorded which). The CDR3 region: CASSDHHEQYF. The sequenced DNA is TGCGCCAGCAGTGATCACCACGAGCAGTACTTC.